The present entry profiles one TCR beta chain with its context. What it binds is unknown. The primer mix had 60 Vbeta and 13 Jbeta primers. Data came from immunoSEQ multiplex PCR; TCRdb stores just in-frame clones and leaves some out. The sample includes 100,000 to 150,000 clones, 70% to 80% of them seen just once. The data were taken from a study of cytomegalovirus exposure and HLA in healthy donors. Overall study findings and caveats: A later analysis linked a missense variant in DCLRE1C to the trimming of TCR beta V and J genes. Later analysis suggested links between common viral pathogens and several top significant clusters.

J lost 1 base, V lost 11 bases, and 5 bases had no gene match. The V gene's germline CDR1 is SNHLY and CDR2 FYNNEI. The CDR3 runs 12 residues. J is TRBJ2-7 and V is TRBV2, with 7 bases fitting TRBD1. This receptor was taken from a woman in her forties or fifties in good health and CMV-seropositive. Sequencing was done on a sample of PBMCs. For the CDR3, the DNA is TGTGCCGGTGGGACAGATTCCTACGAGCAGTACTTC. This gives the protein CAGGTDSYEQYF. Full variable domain (remainder filled in from reference TRBV2 and TRBJ2-7): EPEVTQTPSHQVTQMGQEVILRCVPISNHLYFYWYRQILGQKVEFLVSFYNNEISEKSEIFDDQFSVERPDGSNFTLKIRSTKLEDSAMYFCAGGTDSYEQYFGPGTRLTVT.